What follows are 32 T cell receptor beta chains derived from one specimen sequenced in a study of T cells after yellow fever vaccination. TCRdb re-called the 5' RACE reads through MiXCR, storing one row per CDR3 protein. The table lists around 300,000 distinct CDR3 sequences, approximately 4% of them singletons. Material: PBMCs, obtained 15 days after the yellow fever booster vaccination. The receptors originated from a man aged 18 to 29 who received the YFV17D yellow fever vaccine.

The V gene is TRBV2, the J gene TRBJ2-7; D possibly corresponds to TRBD1 (5 bases). This CDR3 is built from 13 residues. V was pared by 4 bases and J by 2 bases, with 9 bases between. Germline CDR1 is SNHLY and CDR2 is FYNNEI. CDR3 DNA sequence: TGTGCCAGCAGTGCAAGCAGGGCCTACGAGCAGTACGTC. Its protein product is CASSASRAYEQYV.

The sample holds a few counts of this clonotype. In DNA, the CDR3 is TGTGCCAGCAGTACTACAGGCTTGGAGACCCAGTACTTC. Protein sequence: CASSTTGLETQYF. This chain uses TRBV7-2 with TRBJ2-5; D is perhaps TRBD1 (5 bases). Trimming left V 6 bases short and J 5 bases short, with 13 bases between. There are 13 residues in the CDR3. CDR1 SGHTA and CDR2 FQGNSA come from the germline V gene.

Ten or more counts support this clonotype. The chain employs TRBV5-1 and TRBJ2-3; D gene uncertain. The CDR3 consists of 13 residues. Germline loops: CDR1 SGHRS, CDR2 YFSETQ. Trimming stripped 4 bases from V and 4 bases from J, with 10 bases between. CDR3 region: CASSPGSPDTQYF. CDR3 DNA: TGCGCCAGCAGCCCCGGGTCCCCAGATACGCAGTATTTT.

This clonotype was seen only a few times. The rearrangement joins TRBV7-8 to TRBJ2-1; D gene ambiguous. Germline CDR1 SGHVS, CDR2 FQNEAQ. V lost 2 bases, J lost 7 bases, and 24 bases lay in between. This CDR3 region has 18 residues. CDR3 loop: CASSLNWIAGAPVNEQFF. The CDR3 region has the DNA TGTGCCAGCAGCTTAAACTGGATCGCTGGAGCCCCGGTGAATGAGCAGTTCTTC.

This clonotype was seen many times. The rearrangement links TRBV6-2 or TRBV6-3 to TRBJ1-2, with no clear D. The CDR3 loop spans 13 amino acids. Germline V gene data show CDR1 as MNHEY and CDR2 as SVGEGT. The V and J ends lost 6 bases and 3 bases respectively, with 11 bases between them. In DNA form, the CDR3 reads TGTGCCAGCAGCCTCGACGGGGACTATGGCTACACCTTC. It codes for CASSLDGDYGYTF.

This clonotype was detected many times. V and J are TRBV20-1 and TRBJ2-7, with TRBD2 identical over 7 bases. The J segment lost 4 bases and the V segment lost 3 bases, leaving 3 bases of the junction unmatched. Germline V gives CDR1 DFQATT, CDR2 SNEGSKA (reference sequence). The CDR3 is 12 amino acids. The CDR3 loop reads CSASRRGYEQYF. For the CDR3, the DNA is TGCAGTGCTAGCCGGCGGGGGTACGAGCAGTACTTC.

The J gene is TRBJ1-2, the V gene TRBV4-3, with D possibly TRBD1 on 6 matching bases. Germline loops: CDR1 LGHNA, CDR2 YSLEER. The CDR3 contains 13 residues. V was clipped by 0 bases and J by 7 bases, with 9 bases between them. The CDR3 is CASSQEGAGGYTF. The DNA of the CDR3 is TGCGCCAGCAGCCAAGAGGGGGCGGGTGGCTACACCTTC.

This clonotype has a count of ten or more. The chain recombines TRBV12-3 or TRBV12-4 with TRBJ2-1; D is uncertain. CDR3 length: 14 residues. Trimming removed 3 bases from V and 2 bases from J, with 8 bases in between. The CDR3 reads CASSFGSTYNEQFF. CDR3 in DNA: TGTGCCAGCAGTTTCGGAAGCACCTACAATGAGCAGTTCTTC.

V usage is TRBV20-1 and J usage is TRBJ2-1, with TRBD1 identical over 8 bases. Germline V gene sequence: CDR1 DFQATT, CDR2 SNEGSKA (reference sequence). V shed 5 bases and J 8 bases; nucleotides not matched to a gene: 5. CDR3 length: 12 amino acids. The CDR3 protein is CSAGQGLDEQFF. CDR3 coding DNA: TGCAGTGCTGGACAGGGCCTTGATGAGCAGTTCTTC.

This clonotype has a count of ten or more. The J gene is TRBJ1-2, the V gene TRBV13; D unclear. Trimming stripped 0 bases from V and 0 bases from J, with 11 bases between. Per germline, CDR1 PRHDT and CDR2 FYEKMQ (reference sequence). CDR3 length equals 16 residues. CDR3 in DNA: TGTGCCAGCAGCTTAGGTGTTACGGGAGCTAACTATGGCTACACCTTC. Translated: CASSLGVTGANYGYTF.

This clonotype has only a few counts. The V and J genes are TRBV3-1 and TRBJ2-1, with unresolved D. Trimming took 4 bases from V and 0 from J, leaving 10 bases between them. The CDR3 consists of 15 residues. Germline assignment: CDR1 LGHDT and CDR2 YNNKEL (reference sequence). The CDR3 coding sequence is TGTGCCAGCAGCCCCCGCTTCCCCTCCTACAATGAGCAGTTCTTC. The encoded protein is CASSPRFPSYNEQFF.

This clonotype was recorded many times. This rearrangement joins TRBV6-1 to TRBJ2-7; weak D call: TRBD2 (6 bases). The germline CDR1 and CDR2 sequences are MNHNS and SASEGT. Deletions cut 7 bases from V and 2 bases from J, with 12 bases between. The CDR3 spans 13 residues. The CDR3 here is CASIQLAPYEQYV. CDR3 coding DNA: TGTGCCAGCATCCAACTAGCCCCCTACGAGCAGTACGTC.

This clonotype appeared many times. The genes are TRBV5-1 and TRBJ2-1; no reliable D call. The length of the CDR3 is 12 residues. Trimming cost V 1 base and J 7 bases, with 6 bases left between them. Germline CDR1 is SGHRS and CDR2 is YFSETQ. CDR3 amino acids: CASSLMGNEQFF. The CDR3 DNA sequence: TGCGCCAGCAGCTTGATGGGTAATGAGCAGTTCTTC.

This clonotype was seen at least ten times. This chain uses TRBV6-5 with TRBJ2-2; 8 positions agree with TRBD2. V dropped 5 bases and J dropped 6; count of bases not matched to a gene: 2. CDR3 length: 13 amino acids. Looked up from germline, CDR1 is MNHEY and CDR2 is SVGAGI. In nucleotides, the CDR3 is TGTGCCAGCAGTGGGGGACTAGCCGGGGAGCTGTTTTTT. This codes for CASSGGLAGELFF.

This clonotype was seen many times. V is TRBV7-2 and J is TRBJ1-1; D remains unclear. V was clipped by 7 bases and J by 1 base, with 10 bases between them. The germline V gene has CDR1 SGHTA and CDR2 FQGNSA. This CDR3 is built from 13 residues. The CDR3 region is CASKEGRNTEAFF. The CDR3 bases are TGTGCCAGCAAAGAGGGAAGGAACACTGAAGCTTTCTTT.

This clonotype appeared many times. The chain is built from TRBV5-1 and TRBJ1-1; no reliable D call. The CDR3 consists of 16 residues. Germline V gene data show CDR1 as SGHRS and CDR2 as YFSETQ. Trimming cost V 0 bases and J 5 bases, with 17 bases left between them. CDR3 nucleotides: TGCGCCAGCAGCTTGGCCCCCACCGACCTGGGAACTGAAGCTTTCTTT. Protein: CASSLAPTDLGTEAFF.

This clonotype was observed a handful of times. The chain joins TRBV6-5 to TRBJ2-7; D possibly corresponds to TRBD1 (6 bases). CDR3 length: 16 amino acids. The germline V and J ends were trimmed by 5 bases and 2 bases, with 19 bases remaining between them. The germline CDR1 and CDR2 sequences are MNHEY and SVGAGI. CDR3 residues: CASSKTGALSTYEQYF. CDR3 DNA: TGTGCCAGCAGTAAGACAGGAGCACTCTCAACCTACGAGCAGTACTTC.

The chain couples TRBV9 to TRBJ2-5, with D possibly being TRBD1 or TRBD2 (6 bases each). Germline CDR1 and CDR2: SGDLS and YYNGEE. The CDR3 loop spans 15 amino acids. Trimming took 2 bases from V and 4 from J, leaving 15 bases between them. The CDR3 protein is CASSVGQGRGETQYF. In nucleotides, the CDR3 is TGTGCCAGCAGCGTTGGGCAGGGGCGGGGAGAGACCCAGTACTTC.

This clonotype has a handful of counts. The rearrangement joins TRBV7-6 to TRBJ2-2; D is perhaps TRBD1 (5 bases). Germline V gives CDR1 SGHVS, CDR2 FNYEAQ. V was clipped by 6 bases and J by 7 bases, with 12 bases between them. The CDR3 sequence is 13 residues long. For the CDR3, the DNA is TGTGCCAGCAGTCTCAGGGTCGGCGGGGAGCTGTTTTTT. Protein sequence: CASSLRVGGELFF.

This chain joins TRBV7-3 and TRBJ2-5; D is possibly TRBD2 (6 bases). The CDR3 is 15 residues long. Germline V gene lookup returns CDR1 SGHTA and CDR2 FQGTGA. With 5 bases removed from V and 4 bases from J, the gap between germline ends came to 17 bases. For the CDR3, the DNA is TGTGCCAGCAGCACGGGACTCCCAGGGCGAGAGACCCAGTACTTC. Translated, it gives CASSTGLPGRETQYF.

This clonotype was counted a few times. The chain recombines TRBV7-8 with TRBJ2-6; D not resolved. V was trimmed by 1 base and J by 3 bases, leaving 10 bases between them. Per germline, CDR1 SGHVS and CDR2 FQNEAQ. The CDR3 has 16 residues. In nucleotides, the CDR3 is TGTGCCAGCAGCTTAGGGTTCGGGTTTGGGGCCAACGTCCTGACTTTC. It is translated as CASSLGFGFGANVLTF.

The chain couples TRBV19 to TRBJ1-1; the D is unclear. This CDR3 region has 14 residues. Germline V gives CDR1 LNHDA, CDR2 SQIVND (reference sequence). Trimming left V 6 bases short and J 4 bases short, with 15 bases between. The DNA for the CDR3 is TGTGCCAGTAGGTCGGAGGGAAGGAGCACTGAAGCTTTCTTT. Translation: CASRSEGRSTEAFF.

In its sample, this clonotype was seen many times. The chain employs TRBV3-1 and TRBJ2-7, with TRBD2 matching over 9 bases. The CDR3 is 14 residues long. The trim removed 0 bases at V and 3 bases at J, leaving 0 bases unmatched. The germline V gene encodes CDR1 LGHDT and CDR2 YNNKEL (reference sequence). CDR3 DNA sequence: TGTGCCAGCAGCCAAGATAGCGGGAGCTACGAGCAGTACTTC. It translates to CASSQDSGSYEQYF.

This clonotype showed up many times. The DNA of the CDR3 is TGTGCCAGCAGTGCTGACAGGTCTACGGGGACCCAGCATTTT. It specifies CASSADRSTGTQHF. J is TRBJ1-5 and V is TRBV6-1; D may be TRBD1 (6 bases). CDR1 and CDR2 from the germline V gene are MNHNS and SASEGT. V was clipped by 4 bases and J by 11 bases, with 18 bases between them. The CDR3 length is 14 residues.

The chain combines TRBV6-2 or TRBV6-3 with TRBJ1-5, with 8 nucleotides matching TRBD1. J was trimmed by 4 bases and V by 1 base; bases with no gene match: 6. This CDR3 region has 16 residues. Per the germline V gene, CDR1 is MNHEY and CDR2 is SVGEGT. CDR3 sequence reads: CASSYFGQGSNQPQHF. The CDR3 coding sequence is TGTGCCAGCAGTTACTTCGGACAGGGTTCGAATCAGCCCCAGCATTTT.

This clonotype was counted at least ten times. V gene TRBV7-2 combines with J gene TRBJ2-3, with TRBD1 matching over 9 bases. This CDR3 region has 15 residues. Germline CDR1 reads SGHTA; CDR2 reads FQGNSA. With 5 bases clipped from V and 5 bases from J, the junction kept 8 bases outside the gene matches. Here the CDR3 reads CASSLVGTGKDTQYF. The DNA of the CDR3 is TGTGCCAGCAGCCTAGTAGGGACAGGGAAAGATACGCAGTATTTT.

In its sample, this clonotype was seen many times. The CDR3 DNA reads as TGTGCCAGCAGCCAAGATGCCCTCTCGTGGCGGACCCAGTACTTC. It encodes CASSQDALSWRTQYF. The rearrangement joins TRBV3-1 to TRBJ2-5; no firm D call. The CDR3 loop spans 15 amino acids. Trimming cost V 0 bases and J 7 bases, with 15 bases left between them. The V gene's germline CDR1 is LGHDT and CDR2 YNNKEL (reference sequence).

This clonotype was observed a handful of times. CDR3 DNA sequence: TGTGCCAGCAGTTTATCACAGGGGGCTGGCACAGATACGCAGTATTTT. Translation: CASSLSQGAGTDTQYF. J is TRBJ2-3 and V is TRBV12-3 or TRBV12-4, with 9 bases aligning to TRBD1. With 2 bases clipped from V and 1 base from J, the junction kept 4 bases outside the gene matches. This CDR3 contains 16 residues.

In its sample, this clonotype was seen a few times. The V call is TRBV5-6, the J call TRBJ1-1; perhaps TRBD1 as D (5 bases). The ends were cut back, 1 base at V and 7 bases at J, with 14 bases in the middle. The CDR3 extends over 14 amino acids. The germline gives CDR1 SGHDT, CDR2 YYEEEE. DNA of the CDR3: TGTGCCAGCAGCTTGAGGCACGACAGCGATGAAGCTTTCTTT. Translated: CASSLRHDSDEAFF. Combining the CDR3 with reference TRBV5-6 and TRBJ1-1 gives the whole variable domain DAGVTQSPTHLIKTRGQQVTLRCSPKSGHDTVSWYQQALGQGPQFIFQYYEEEERQRGNFPDRFSGHQFPNYSSELNVNALLLGDSALYLCASSLRHDSDEAFFGQGTRLTVV.

This clonotype was detected ten times or more. This chain links TRBV5-5 with TRBJ2-1; D unclear. V was clipped by 4 bases and J by 8 bases, with 13 bases between them. The CDR3 is 13 amino acids. Germline V gives CDR1 SGHKS, CDR2 YYEKEE (reference sequence). The CDR3, as DNA: TGTGCCAGCAGCCCAGGACCTTACGATGAGCAGTTCTTC. This translates into CASSPGPYDEQFF.

The chain joins TRBV6-2 or TRBV6-3 to TRBJ2-1; D call uncertain. Germline loops: CDR1 MNHEY, CDR2 SVGEGT. CDR3 length equals 15 residues. The V gene lost 7 bases and the J gene lost 7 bases, with 20 bases spanning the gap. The CDR3 here is CASNFDTGRWNEQFF. The CDR3 coding sequence is TGTGCCAGCAATTTTGACACGGGTAGATGGAATGAGCAGTTCTTC.

There are many counts of this clonotype. The chain recombines TRBV27 with TRBJ2-5; no firm D call. The CDR3 sequence is 16 residues long. Germline loops: CDR1 MNHEY, CDR2 SMNVEV (reference sequence). Trimming took 0 bases from V and 5 from J, leaving 16 bases between them. This CDR3 is CASSLSYGLWQETQYF. The CDR3 region has the DNA TGTGCCAGCAGTTTATCGTATGGGCTTTGGCAGGAGACCCAGTACTTC.